A single sample is the source of the 24 T cell receptor beta chains below, sequenced in a study of T cell responses to AZD1222 COVID-19 vaccine (TCRdb year 2021). The library was generated by the immunoSEQ multiplex PCR assay. Sourced from immuneACCESS, this table was stored by TCRdb with only in-frame sequences that have V and J called. A share of the clones is absent; for the studies checked, an unresolved V gene accounts for under half, and the remainder has no known explanation. A total of about 57,000 clones appear in this sample, approximately 83% of them only once. Around 17% of the sample goes to the ten largest clones. Interpreted using the paper, the time point label stands for: baseline before first vaccination. This sample comprised peripheral blood, obtained on day 0 of AZD1222 vaccination. All receptors come from an adult in good health.

The chain carries TRBV7-9 and TRBJ1-6, with D hard to call. Germline CDR1 SEHNR, CDR2 FQNEAQ (reference sequence). V dropped 3 bases and J dropped 5 bases, with 8 bases sitting between them. CDR3 length: 14 amino acids. The CDR3 DNA sequence: TGTGCCAGCAGCTTTGAGGGTAATAATTCACCCCTCCACTTT. This gives the protein CASSFEGNNSPLHF.

This clone was picked up one time. The chain employs TRBV15 and TRBJ2-7, with D perhaps matching TRBD1 (5 bases). This CDR3 contains 14 residues. Between the trimmed V and J ends, which lost 0 bases and 2 bases, there was a span of 8 bases. Looked up from germline, CDR1 is LNHNV and CDR2 is YYDKDF (reference sequence). CDR3: CATSRDAGTYEQYF. CDR3 nucleotides: TGTGCCACCAGCAGAGATGCAGGGACCTACGAGCAGTACTTC.

The chain joins TRBV4-2 to TRBJ2-2; 14 bases fit TRBD2. CDR3 length equals 19 residues. CDR1 and CDR2 (germline): LGHNA, YNFKEQ. With V trimmed by 3 bases and J by 7 bases, 13 bases remained unmatched. CDR3 residues: CASSQRDGTSGSVNGELFF. The CDR3 DNA sequence: TGTGCCAGCAGCCAGCGCGACGGGACTAGCGGGAGCGTAAACGGGGAGCTGTTTTTT.

Notes on this clone: This sample also contains other DNA sequences that code for the same CDR3. The rearrangement uses TRBV12-3 or TRBV12-4 and TRBJ1-1, with D hard to call. The CDR3 has 12 amino acids. Trimming shortened V by 5 bases and J by 5 bases, and 9 bases separated the two germline ends. The CDR3 spells CASSRGGTEAFF. The CDR3 DNA is TGTGCCAGCAGTCGCGGCGGGACTGAAGCTTTCTTT.

CDR3 protein: CASSSQTVRAGAGRTQYF. DNA for the CDR3: TGTGCCAGCAGCTCGCAGACCGTGAGAGCGGGAGCGGGTCGGACCCAGTACTTC. The rearrangement uses TRBV11-2 and TRBJ2-5; TRBD2 aligns across 8 bases. The germline gives CDR1 SGHAT, CDR2 FQNNGV. The trim removed 4 bases at V and 7 bases at J, leaving 20 bases unmatched. CDR3 size: 18 residues.

J is TRBJ1-4 and V is TRBV4-1; D not certain. This CDR3 comprises 14 residues. V gave up 6 bases and J gave up 4 bases, with 12 bases separating them. Germline CDR1 and CDR2: MGHRA and YSYEKL. This CDR3 is CASRPGRNNEKLFF. The DNA for the CDR3 is TGCGCCAGCAGACCCGGACGGAATAATGAAAAACTGTTTTTT.

CDR3 sequence: CASSTGTGRTLNTEAFF. The CDR3 DNA is TGTGCCAGTAGTACCGGGACAGGGAGAACCTTGAACACTGAAGCTTTCTTT. The gene calls are TRBV19 and TRBJ1-1; 9 bases are a match to TRBD1. J was trimmed by 0 bases and V by 4 bases; bases with no gene match: 9. The CDR3 has 17 amino acids. Germline V gene lookup returns CDR1 LNHDA and CDR2 SQIVND (reference sequence).

This clone has a handful of counts. The chain links TRBV4-3 to TRBJ1-4, with D hard to call. The CDR3 is 13 amino acids. CDR1 is LGHNA, CDR2 YSLEER, per germline. Trimming left V 6 bases short and J 7 bases short, with 12 bases between. CDR3 in amino acids: CASSPRDTEKLFF. In nucleotides, the CDR3 is TGCGCCAGCAGTCCGAGGGATACTGAAAAACTGTTTTTT.

This chain joins TRBV29-1 and TRBJ2-7; D is uncertain. CDR1 is SQVTM, CDR2 ANQGSEA, per germline. V lost 1 base to trimming and J lost 0 bases, with 10 bases between them. This CDR3 region has 14 residues. The CDR3 bases are TGCAGCGTTGAAGGGCATCCGAGCTCCTACGAGCAGTACTTC. Residues: CSVEGHPSSYEQYF.

The CDR3 sequence is CASRPTSGKPRSNTGELFF. The CDR3 bases are TGTGCCAGCAGACCTACTAGCGGGAAACCCAGATCGAACACCGGGGAGCTGTTTTTT. V usage is TRBV3-1 (or the pseudogene TRBV3-2) and J usage is TRBJ2-2, with 10 bases fitting TRBD2. Germline V gene data show CDR1 as LGHDT and CDR2 as YNNKEL (reference sequence). The ends lost 6 bases at V and 0 bases at J; junction bases unmatched: 13. This CDR3 has 19 amino acids.

This clone was recorded once. This chain connects TRBV27 to TRBJ2-7, with D perhaps assigned TRBD1 or TRBD2 (5 bases each). Looked up from germline, CDR1 is MNHEY and CDR2 is SMNVEV (reference sequence). The CDR3 is 15 amino acids. The V end was cut by 1 base, the J end by 2 bases, with 12 bases between. This CDR3 is CASSLFGTAPYEQYF. The CDR3 DNA reads as TGTGCCAGCAGTTTATTTGGGACGGCCCCCTACGAGCAGTACTTC.

The DNA of the CDR3 is TGCGCCAGCAGCCAAGGGGCCGGGGACAGGGGGCTGCCCCAGCATTTT. Protein sequence: CASSQGAGDRGLPQHF. The chain is built from TRBV4-1 and TRBJ1-5, with 12 positions matching TRBD1. The CDR3 extends over 16 amino acids. V lost 1 base, J lost 9 bases, and 7 bases stayed unmatched. The germline CDR1 and CDR2 sequences are MGHRA and YSYEKL.

In DNA form, the CDR3 reads TGTGCCAGTAGTTTTGACGGGAGGGCCGGGTACGAGCAGTACTTC. It specifies CASSFDGRAGYEQYF. This chain connects TRBV19 to TRBJ2-7; TRBD2 agrees at 8 bases. Germline V gives CDR1 LNHDA, CDR2 SQIVND (reference sequence). The CDR3 is 15 residues long. The junction had 10 bases not matched to a gene; V was cut back by 5 bases and J by 4 bases.

The chain uses TRBV30 and TRBJ2-1; either TRBD1 or TRBD2 may supply D (5 bases each). Germline CDR1 and CDR2: GTSNPN and SVGIG (reference sequence). V was cut by 3 bases and J by 9 bases, with 12 bases left in between. The CDR3 is 12 amino acids. The CDR3 sequence is CAWSPLGTEQFF. The CDR3 nucleotides are TGTGCCTGGAGCCCCTTGGGGACTGAGCAGTTCTTC.

As concerns this clone: Mismatch with germline at one junction end may stem from a read error. The V and J genes are TRBV5-6 and TRBJ2-7; possibly TRBD2 for D (6 bases). Germline V lookup: CDR1 SGHDT, CDR2 YYEEEE. The CDR3 is 14 amino acids. The CDR3 DNA sequence: TGTGCCAGCAGATTGGAGGGCGGCTCCTACGAGCAGTACTTC. As protein: CASRLEGGSYEQYF.

V usage is TRBV27 and J usage is TRBJ1-5, with TRBD1 matching over 10 bases. Germline-derived CDR1 and CDR2 are MNHEY and SMNVEV (reference sequence). This CDR3 comprises 17 residues. Trimming took 5 bases from V and 0 from J; bases not matched to a gene: 7. The CDR3 region has the DNA TGTGCCAGCAGTACACGACAGGGGGCGGGTAGCAATCAGCCCCAGCATTTT. This gives the protein CASSTRQGAGSNQPQHF.

This clone was seen only once. The chain is built from TRBV2 and TRBJ1-1, with D unclear. This CDR3 is 11 amino acids long. CDR1 SNHLY and CDR2 FYNNEI come from the germline V gene. V was cut by 6 bases and J by 1 base, with 3 bases left in between. The CDR3 spells CASRGNTEAFF. CDR3 sequence (DNA): TGTGCCAGCAGGGGGAACACTGAAGCTTTCTTT. Complete variable domain (other parts from reference TRBV2 and TRBJ1-1): EPEVTQTPSHQVTQMGQEVILRCVPISNHLYFYWYRQILGQKVEFLVSFYNNEISEKSEIFDDQFSVERPDGSNFTLKIRSTKLEDSAMYFCASRGNTEAFFGQGTRLTVV.

The sample holds one count of this clone. J is TRBJ1-1 and V is TRBV4-2; 7 bases are shared with TRBD1. The germline CDR1 and CDR2 sequences are LGHNA and YNFKEQ. Unmatched junction bases numbered 6, after V lost 1 base and J lost 4 bases. The CDR3 spans 15 residues. This CDR3 is CASSQVRNRGTEAFF. The CDR3 DNA follows: TGTGCCAGCAGCCAAGTCCGGAACAGGGGCACTGAAGCTTTCTTT.

The gene calls are TRBV7-8 and TRBJ1-6; 9 bases are a match to TRBD1. Germline V gene lookup returns CDR1 SGHVS and CDR2 FQNEAQ. Losses at the gene ends were 5 bases for V and 4 bases for J; bases not matched to a gene: 12. The CDR3 sequence is 18 residues long. The CDR3 DNA is TGTGCCAGCAGCCGGAGCCGGACAGGGGCGGAATATAATTCACCCCTCCACTTT. Amino acid sequence: CASSRSRTGAEYNSPLHF.

V is TRBV7-3 and J is TRBJ2-1, with D possibly being TRBD2 (5 bases). The CDR3 has 16 residues. Trimming left V 2 bases short and J 1 base short, with 12 bases between. Germline CDR1 and CDR2: SGHTA and FQGTGA. For the CDR3, the DNA is TGTGCCAGCAGCTTATATCCCCCGGGATCCTACAATGAGCAGTTCTTC. This encodes CASSLYPPGSYNEQFF. The complete variable domain, with remaining parts taken from reference TRBV7-3 and TRBJ2-1, reads GAGVSQTPSNKVTEKGKYVELRCDPISGHTALYWYRQSLGQGPEFLIYFQGTGAADDSGLPNDRFFAVRPEGSVSTLKIQRTERGDSAVYLCASSLYPPGSYNEQFFGPGTRLTVL.

The chain combines TRBV25-1 with TRBJ2-1; unclear D gene. The CDR3 is 10 residues long. Trimming shortened V by 9 bases and J by 3 bases, and 3 bases separated the two germline ends. Germline lookup yields CDR1 MGHDK and CDR2 SYGVNS. The CDR3 spells CARDYNEQFF. CDR3 DNA sequence: TGTGCCAGGGACTACAATGAGCAGTTCTTC.

This clone showed up many times. The gene calls are TRBV7-2 and TRBJ2-1, with D possibly being TRBD2 (5 bases). The V end was cut by 8 bases, the J end by 6 bases, with 11 bases between. The CDR3 is 12 residues long. CDR1 is SGHTA and CDR2 is FQGNSA in the germline V gene. CDR3: CASCLTINEQFF. The DNA for the CDR3 is TGTGCCAGCTGCCTGACTATCAATGAGCAGTTCTTC.

The CDR3 region is CASSQVPGQGYEQYF. In nucleotides, the CDR3 is TGTGCCAGCAGCCAAGTTCCGGGACAGGGTTACGAGCAGTACTTC. V is TRBV4-2 and J is TRBJ2-7; 9 bases map to TRBD1. This CDR3 is 15 amino acids long. Germline loops: CDR1 LGHNA, CDR2 YNFKEQ. The trim removed 1 base at V and 4 bases at J, leaving 5 bases unmatched.

The chain has TRBV27 and TRBJ1-6, with D maybe TRBD1 (6 bases). The germline V gene encodes CDR1 MNHEY and CDR2 SMNVEV (reference sequence). The CDR3 totals 14 residues. The ends were cut back, 2 bases at V and 10 bases at J, with 12 bases in the middle. CDR3 loop: CASSLRGNPSPLHF. In DNA form, the CDR3 reads TGTGCCAGCAGTTTAAGGGGGAATCCCTCACCCCTCCACTTT.